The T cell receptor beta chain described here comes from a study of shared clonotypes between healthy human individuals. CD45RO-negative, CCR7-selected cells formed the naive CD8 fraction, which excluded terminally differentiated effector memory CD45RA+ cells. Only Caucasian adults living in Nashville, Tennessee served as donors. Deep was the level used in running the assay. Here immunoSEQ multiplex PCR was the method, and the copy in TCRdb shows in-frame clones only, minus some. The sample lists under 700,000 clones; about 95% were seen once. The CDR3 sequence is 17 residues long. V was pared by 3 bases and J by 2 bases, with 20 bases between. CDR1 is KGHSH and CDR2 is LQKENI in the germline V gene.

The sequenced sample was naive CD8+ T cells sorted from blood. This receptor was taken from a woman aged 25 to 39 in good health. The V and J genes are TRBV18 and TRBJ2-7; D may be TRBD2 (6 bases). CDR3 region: CASSPTVGRELAYEQYF. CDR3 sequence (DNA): TGTGCCAGCTCACCGACCGTCGGTCGGGAGCTCGCCTACGAGCAGTACTTC.